The sequence of this T cell receptor (beta chain) was determined in a study of T cells in Graves' hyperthyroidism and ophthalmopathy. Findings of the study overall: The model identified upcoming ophthalmopathy a median 6.5 months ahead of onset. Most thyroid-expanded clonotypes above 0.001 were also found in blood.

An absence of ophthalmopathy progression within 18 months meant stable Graves' hyperthyroidism. For the diagnoses, clinical symptoms, serum thyroxine and TRAb, thyroid ultrasound and orbital computed tomography were used. TCR beta CDR3 regions were amplified from RNA. The HTBI primer set drove a first-round RT-PCR of the TCR CDR3. Each CDR3 protein gets one entry after TCRdb re-called the multiplex PCR reads with MiXCR. The sample comprises a few hundred thousand distinct CDR3 sequences, around 46% of which are singletons, and around 7.7% rests with the top ten. The V and J ends lost 0 bases and 2 bases respectively, with 20 bases between them. The V gene's germline CDR1 is LNHNV and CDR2 YYDKDF (reference sequence). The CDR3 is made up of 19 amino acids. As for this clonotype: Its target is not known.

The material sequenced was peripheral blood or thyroid tissue (not recorded which). The receptor was derived from a woman under 30 with Graves' hyperthyroidism. The chain recombines TRBV15 with TRBJ2-1; D possibly matches TRBD1 or TRBD2 (6 bases each). The CDR3 spells CATSRDPTGGGGAYNEQFF. The CDR3 region has the DNA TGTGCCACCAGCAGAGATCCGACCGGGGGCGGAGGGGCCTACAATGAGCAGTTCTTC.